Listed below are T cell receptor beta chains from one sample, sequenced in a study of technical replicates of blood from a few donors. The assay was immunoSEQ multiplex PCR, and TCRdb's table has in-frame clones only and misses some. The sample records 85,000 to 100,000 clones, around 95% being singletons. The specimen sequenced was T cells isolated from PBMCs. These TCRs come from a human donor in good health. Each CDR3 is given with its conserved first and last residue. A D gene is named only where the DNA matches it firmly. Rows may omit the clone size; those that give it use once, few, many or a size class.

>TRBV28|.|.|TRBJ1-2
CASRTPQGLINGYTF
TGTGCCAGCAGAACCCCACAGGGTTTGATTAACGGCTACACCTTC
>TRBV9|.|TRBD1|TRBJ1-4
CASSAPDRGAEKLFF
TGTGCCAGCAGCGCCCCAGACAGGGGAGCTGAAAAACTGTTTTTT
>TRBV6-1|.|.|TRBJ1-2
CASSEVRTSRVGYTF
TGTGCCAGCAGTGAAGTAAGGACAAGTAGAGTGGGCTACACCTTC
>TRBV20-1|.|.|TRBJ1-1
CSAAGRTEAFF
TGCAGTGCTGCAGGGAGGACTGAAGCTTTCTTT
>TRBV18|.|.|TRBJ2-7
CASSPQFSGYEQYF
TGTGCCAGCTCACCTCAGTTTAGCGGCTACGAGCAGTACTTC
>TRBV6-5|.|TRBD2|TRBJ2-5
CATGLAGGETQYF
TGTGCCACCGGACTAGCGGGAGGAGAGACCCAGTACTTC
>TRBV28|.|TRBD2|TRBJ2-7
CASSFAGGLRSYEQYF
TGTGCCAGCAGTTTCGCGGGAGGGCTAAGATCCTACGAGCAGTACTTC
>TRBV7-9|.|.|TRBJ2-7
CASSHIPGEQYF
TGTGCCAGCAGCCACATCCCGGGTGAGCAGTACTTC
>TRBV5-6|.|.|TRBJ1-1
CASRPQGFGNTEAFF
TGTGCCAGCAGACCTCAGGGCTTCGGGAACACTGAAGCTTTCTTT
>TRBV5-1|.|.|TRBJ2-2
CASSLGQTTGELFF
TGCGCCAGCAGCCTGGGACAAACCACCGGGGAGCTGTTTTTT
>TRBV14|.|.|TRBJ2-1
CASSLKQTRSYNEQFF
TGTGCCAGCAGCCTTAAACAGACCCGCTCCTACAATGAGCAGTTCTTC
>TRBV5-1|.|TRBD2|TRBJ2-2
CASSILAGGDTGELFF
TGCGCCAGCAGCATCCTAGCGGGGGGTGACACCGGGGAGCTGTTTTTT
>TRBV27|.|TRBD2|TRBJ2-7
CASSPERESSYEQYF
TGTGCCAGCAGTCCGGAGCGGGAGTCTTCCTACGAGCAGTACTTC
>TRBV2|.|TRBD1|TRBJ1-1
CASTKTGQNTEAFF
TGTGCCAGCACCAAGACAGGGCAAAACACTGAAGCTTTCTTT
>TRBV4-1|.|.|TRBJ2-5
CASSQEFPAGETQYF
TGCGCCAGCAGCCAAGAATTCCCTGCGGGGGAGACCCAGTACTTC
>TRBV5-5|.|TRBD2|TRBJ2-7
CASSLGLAVYEQYF
TGTGCCAGCAGCTTGGGACTAGCCGTCTACGAGCAGTACTTC
>TRBV27|.|.|TRBJ2-3
CASSPSTDTQYF
TGTGCCAGCAGTCCTAGCACAGATACGCAGTATTTT
>TRBV7-8|.|.|TRBJ2-3
CASSLGVAASTDTQYF
TGTGCCAGCAGCTTAGGGGTAGCAGCTAGCACAGATACGCAGTATTTT
>TRBV6-5|.|.|TRBJ2-7
CASSYSPSYEQYF
TGTGCCAGCAGTTACTCTCCCAGCTACGAGCAGTACTTC
>TRBV19|.|.|TRBJ1-1
CASTQPGRANTEAFF
TGTGCCAGTACCCAACCTGGGAGGGCGAACACTGAAGCTTTCTTT
>TRBV7-3|.|TRBD1|TRBJ1-1
CASSFTGDTEAFF
TGTGCCAGCAGCTTCACAGGGGACACTGAAGCTTTCTTT
>TRBV7-2|.|.|TRBJ1-5
CASSLTGSNQPQHF
TGTGCCAGCAGCTTGACAGGTAGCAATCAGCCCCAGCATTTT
>TRBV19|.|.|TRBJ2-3
CASSIRVSSLDTQYF
TGTGCCAGTAGTATTCGGGTGTCGTCACTAGATACGCAGTATTTT
>TRBV6-5|.|.|TRBJ1-2
CASSYLAGERYGYTF
TGTGCCAGCAGTTACTTGGCAGGGGAACGGTATGGCTACACCTTC
>TRBV6-1|.|TRBD2|TRBJ2-7
CRASGSGEQYF
TGTAGGGCTAGCGGGAGTGGCGAGCAGTACTTC
>TRBV2|once|.|TRBJ1-2
CASTTDSFGYGYTF
TGTGCCAGCACCACGGACTCCTTTGGGTATGGCTACACCTTC
>TRBV6-6|.|.|TRBJ2-1
CASRPQWGYEQFF
TGTGCCAGCAGGCCCCAGTGGGGCTATGAGCAGTTCTTC
>TRBV6-1|.|TRBD1|TRBJ2-7
CASRRTGTVLYEQYF
TGTGCCAGCAGGAGAACCGGGACAGTCCTCTACGAGCAGTACTTC
>TRBV4-1|.|.|TRBJ1-5
CASSQPARGSNQPQHF
TGCGCCAGCAGCCAACCGGCCCGAGGGTCCAATCAGCCCCAGCATTTT